The 30 T cell receptor beta chains in this list originate from one sample, sequenced in a study of Ad26.COV2.S vaccination and SARS-CoV-2 variants. Profiled with immunoSEQ multiplex PCR; TCRdb holds only in-frame clones, not every one. The top ten hold about 3.6% of the sample, which has fewer than 400,000 clones, around nine tenths seen once. The treatment here: some 19 received Ad26.COV2.S at low or high dose, single or two shots; 5 received placebo; per-sample allocation not given. Sample collection was performed on day 63 after the first vaccine or placebo injection. The source was peripheral blood, collected in a trial of Ad26.COV2.S vaccine versus placebo. These receptors were collected from a person between 18 and 60 years old who received the Ad26.COV2.S COVID-19 vaccine or a placebo.

The chain couples TRBV6-5 to TRBJ1-1; 11 bases are shared with TRBD1. Germline V gene data show CDR1 as MNHEY and CDR2 as SVGAGI. V gave up 2 bases and J gave up 6 bases; unmatched junction bases: 5. The CDR3 extends over 15 amino acids. CDR3: CASSYADRGRPEAFF. The DNA for the CDR3 is TGTGCCAGCAGTTACGCGGACAGGGGGCGGCCTGAAGCTTTCTTT.

The chain has TRBV3-1 (or the pseudogene TRBV3-2) and TRBJ1-2, with 8 bases aligning to TRBD1. Germline CDR1 and CDR2: LGHDT and YNNKEL (reference sequence). The ends lost 3 bases at V and 2 bases at J; junction bases unmatched: 2. The CDR3 consists of 14 residues. CDR3 residues: CASSHTGGNYGYTF. The CDR3 DNA is TGTGCCAGCAGCCATACAGGGGGAAACTATGGCTACACCTTC.

The chain carries TRBV6-5 and TRBJ1-1; 7 nucleotides align to TRBD1. Trimming removed 7 bases from V and 4 bases from J; junction bases left unmatched: 3. The germline CDR1 and CDR2 sequences are MNHEY and SVGAGI. The CDR3 loop spans 12 amino acids. CDR3 amino acids: CASKPGGTEAFF. The DNA for the CDR3 is TGTGCCAGCAAACCAGGGGGCACTGAAGCTTTCTTT.

The chain uses TRBV19 and TRBJ1-2, with unresolved D. The CDR3 length is 14 residues. CDR1 and CDR2 (germline): LNHDA, SQIVND (reference sequence). Deletions cut 6 bases from V and 4 bases from J, with 15 bases between. The CDR3 bases are TGTGCCAGTAGCCCCCTCGACCGACGCTATGGCTACACCTTC. Amino acid sequence: CASSPLDRRYGYTF. Looking up the rest from reference TRBV19 and TRBJ1-2 gives the full variable domain: DGGITQSPKYLFRKEGQNVTLSCEQNLNHDAMYWYRQDPGQGLRLIYYSQIVNDFQKGDIAEGYSVSREKKESFPLTVTSAQKNPTAFYLCASSPLDRRYGYTFGSGTRLTVV.

This chain links TRBV6-5 with TRBJ1-1; no reliable D call. Per germline, CDR1 MNHEY and CDR2 SVGAGI. V was trimmed by 0 bases and J by 8 bases, leaving 10 bases between them. This CDR3 has 13 amino acids. This chain's CDR3 is CASSYSKLSEAFF. CDR3 sequence (DNA): TGTGCCAGCAGTTACTCGAAATTGTCCGAAGCTTTCTTT.

The chain combines TRBV11-3 with TRBJ2-3; 8 bases fit TRBD1. V shed 4 bases, J shed 3 bases, and the junction held 3 bases outside the gene matches. Germline V gene data show CDR1 as SGHNT and CDR2 as YENEEA. The CDR3 runs 14 residues. CDR3 sequence: CASSSRTGTDTQYF. DNA for the CDR3: TGTGCCAGCAGCTCCCGGACAGGGACAGATACGCAGTATTTT.

V and J are TRBV11-2 and TRBJ1-3; D gene unclear. The CDR3 spans 14 residues. V dropped 2 bases and J dropped 3 bases, with 8 bases sitting between them. The germline CDR1 and CDR2 sequences are SGHAT and FQNNGV. Here the CDR3 DNA reads TGTGCCAGCAGCTTAAAAGAGTTTGGAAACACCATATATTTT. Translating gives CASSLKEFGNTIYF.

About this clone itself: This CDR3 is also generated by other DNA sequences in the sample. V is TRBV27 and J is TRBJ1-3; no reliable D call. The CDR3 consists of 13 residues. V lost 8 bases, J lost 0 bases, and 8 bases lay in between. CDR1 MNHEY and CDR2 SMNVEV come from the germline V gene (reference sequence). The CDR3 DNA sequence: TGTGCCAGCCGTCGGAGCTCTGGAAACACCATATATTTT. Its protein is CASRRSSGNTIYF.

The chain joins TRBV4-1 to TRBJ2-7, with a possible D match to TRBD1 (6 bases). Trimming cost V 1 base and J 4 bases, with 20 bases left between them. The germline V gene encodes CDR1 MGHRA and CDR2 YSYEKL. CDR3 length: 17 amino acids. The CDR3 is CASSQAPIGQHLYEQYF. Here the CDR3 DNA reads TGCGCCAGCAGCCAAGCCCCAATTGGACAGCACCTTTACGAGCAGTACTTC.

Worth noting for this clone: Since no conserved phenylalanine or tryptophan closes the CDR3, a read error is the likely cause. The V gene is TRBV6-4, the J gene TRBJ1-2; TRBD1 agrees at 7 bases. The CDR3 has 14 residues. The germline CDR1 and CDR2 sequences are MRHNA and SNTAGT. V trimming: 6 bases; J trimming: 4 bases; junction bases outside the gene matches: 8. The CDR3 coding sequence is TGTGCCAGCAGCGCAGGGGGATCTGGCTATGGCTACACCTCC. Encoded protein: CASSAGGSGYGYTS.

The chain joins TRBV7-9 to TRBJ1-1; D is unresolved. CDR3 length: 11 residues. Germline values: CDR1 SEHNR, CDR2 FQNEAQ (reference sequence). Trimming took 5 bases from V and 6 from J, leaving 7 bases between them. The CDR3, as DNA: TGTGCCAGCAGCCAAACCTCTGAAGCTTTCTTT. It translates to CASSQTSEAFF. The variable domain in full, with the rest retrieved from reference TRBV7-9 and TRBJ1-1, is DTGVSQNPRHKITKRGQNVTFRCDPISEHNRLYWYRQTLGQGPEFLTYFQNEAQLEKSRLLSDRFSAERPKGSFSTLEIQRTEQGDSAMYLCASSQTSEAFFGQGTRLTVV.

This sequence joins TRBV21-1 and TRBJ1-2; TRBD1 is taken as the D call from the table, unchecked against the DNA. TRBV21-1 is flagged as a pseudogene. The CDR3 has 15 amino acids. The CDR3 DNA reads as TGTGCCAGCAGCAAAGGAACAGGGACCTTTTATGGCTACACCTTC. This translates into CASSKGTGTFYGYTF.

The chain is built from TRBV21-1 and TRBJ2-1; TRBD2 is the table's D call and was not checked against the DNA. TRBV21-1 is a recognized pseudogene. The CDR3 has 18 amino acids. Here the CDR3 DNA reads TGTGCCAGCACCCCTCTTGGGCTTAGCGGGGGGGCTCGTCCTGAGCAGTTCTTC. It is translated as CASTPLGLSGGARPEQFF.

V gene TRBV7-8 combines with J gene TRBJ1-2; the D is unclear. The germline V and J ends were trimmed by 1 base and 3 bases, with 15 bases remaining between them. CDR3 length: 16 amino acids. The germline V gene has CDR1 SGHVS and CDR2 FQNEAQ. The CDR3 bases are TGTGCCAGCAGCTTAGGAGGTACAACACGGGACTATGGCTACACCTTC. As protein: CASSLGGTTRDYGYTF.

V is TRBV6-6 and J is TRBJ2-7; D tentatively fits TRBD1 or TRBD2 (5 bases each). V dropped 4 bases and J dropped 3 bases, with 13 bases sitting between them. This CDR3 is 14 amino acids long. Germline CDR1 MNHNY, CDR2 SVGAGI (reference sequence). CDR3 sequence (DNA): TGTGCCAGCAGTTCGAAAGGGACCTACTACGAGCAGTACTTC. Its translation is CASSSKGTYYEQYF.

The chain joins TRBV11-2 to TRBJ1-3; D uncertain. CDR1 is SGHAT and CDR2 is FQNNGV in the germline V gene. Trimming cost V 4 bases and J 0 bases, with 7 bases left between them. The CDR3 loop spans 14 amino acids. For the CDR3, the DNA is TGTGCCAGCAGCTCGTCTCTCTCTGGAAACACCATATATTTT. Translating gives CASSSSLSGNTIYF.

The chain employs TRBV7-9 and TRBJ2-7; TRBD1 matches at 7 bases. V was pared by 4 bases and J by 3 bases, with 3 bases of the junction left unmatched. Germline V gene data show CDR1 as SEHNR and CDR2 as FQNEAQ (reference sequence). This CDR3 region has 13 residues. The CDR3 nucleotides are TGTGCCAGCAGCTCGACAGGGATCTACGAGCAGTACTTC. Encoded protein: CASSSTGIYEQYF. Filled out from reference TRBV7-9 and TRBJ2-7, the complete variable domain reads DTGVSQNPRHKITKRGQNVTFRCDPISEHNRLYWYRQTLGQGPEFLTYFQNEAQLEKSRLLSDRFSAERPKGSFSTLEIQRTEQGDSAMYLCASSSTGIYEQYFGPGTRLTVT.

J is TRBJ2-3 and V is TRBV6-5, with D perhaps TRBD1 (6 bases). V was clipped by 0 bases and J by 4 bases, with 8 bases between them. This CDR3 has 14 amino acids. Germline CDR1 reads MNHEY; CDR2 reads SVGAGI. CDR3 sequence: CASSYSTGPDTQYF. As DNA, the CDR3 is TGTGCCAGCAGTTACTCCACAGGGCCAGATACGCAGTATTTT.

This chain uses TRBV7-9 with TRBJ2-4; 7 nucleotides match TRBD2. CDR1 is SEHNR and CDR2 is FQNEAQ in the germline V gene (reference sequence). This CDR3 has 12 amino acids. J gave up 13 bases and V 5 bases, and 8 bases lay outside the gene matches. CDR3: CASSQRGGEQYF. The CDR3 region has the DNA TGTGCCAGCAGCCAAAGGGGAGGGGAACAGTACTTC. Full variable domain (outside the CDR3, taken from reference TRBV7-9 and TRBJ2-4): DTGVSQNPRHKITKRGQNVTFRCDPISEHNRLYWYRQTLGQGPEFLTYFQNEAQLEKSRLLSDRFSAERPKGSFSTLEIQRTEQGDSAMYLCASSQRGGEQYFGAGTRLSVL.

This clone occurred once. The V gene is TRBV7-9, the J gene TRBJ1-2; 8 bases line up with TRBD1. The ends lost 1 base at V and 5 bases at J; junction bases unmatched: 0. The germline gives CDR1 SEHNR, CDR2 FQNEAQ (reference sequence). The CDR3 runs to 13 residues. CDR3 nucleotide sequence: TGTGCCAGCAGCTTAGACAGGGGGTATGGCTACACCTTC. It is translated as CASSLDRGYGYTF.

This chain joins TRBV15 and TRBJ1-6, with no clear D. This CDR3 has 14 residues. The germline V gene has CDR1 LNHNV and CDR2 YYDKDF (reference sequence). The ends were cut back, 5 bases at V and 3 bases at J, with 8 bases in the middle. CDR3 in amino acids: CATSLDVYNSPLHF. The DNA of the CDR3 is TGTGCCACCAGCTTGGACGTCTATAATTCACCCCTCCACTTT. Based on the CDR3 plus reference TRBV15 and TRBJ1-6, the full variable domain is DAMVIQNPRYQVTQFGKPVTLSCSQTLNHNVMYWYQQKSSQAPKLLFHYYDKDFNNEADTPDNFQSRRPNTSFCFLDIRSPGLGDTAMYLCATSLDVYNSPLHFGNGTRLTVT.

The chain employs TRBV11-2 and TRBJ2-7, with D possibly matching TRBD1 (6 bases). Germline V gene data show CDR1 as SGHAT and CDR2 as FQNNGV. The CDR3 is 17 residues long. V shed 6 bases and J shed 2 bases, with 23 bases lying between them. As DNA, the CDR3 is TGTGCCAGCAGTCTCGGGCAGGGGAAGCTCGGGCCCTACGAGCAGTACTTC. This encodes CASSLGQGKLGPYEQYF.

As regards this clone: The sample carries other DNA sequences with the same CDR3. The chain uses TRBV12-3 or TRBV12-4 and TRBJ1-2; D uncertain. Trimming cost V 3 bases and J 4 bases, with 3 bases left between them. The CDR3 is made up of 11 amino acids. CDR3 residues: CASSFGYGYTF. DNA of the CDR3: TGTGCCAGCAGTTTCGGCTATGGCTACACCTTC.

V is TRBV6-5 and J is TRBJ2-5, with 8 bases fitting TRBD1. J was trimmed by 4 bases and V by 6 bases; bases with no gene match: 4. Germline loops: CDR1 MNHEY, CDR2 SVGAGI. CDR3 length: 13 amino acids. CDR3 sequence reads: CASRQGARETQYF. The CDR3 DNA reads as TGTGCCAGCAGGCAGGGGGCGCGAGAGACCCAGTACTTC.

The V and J genes are TRBV18 and TRBJ1-4; weak D call: TRBD1 (6 bases). Germline loops: CDR1 KGHSH, CDR2 LQKENI. V was shortened by 3 bases and J by 6 bases, with 17 bases between the two germline ends. This CDR3 comprises 16 residues. The CDR3 DNA reads TGTGCCAGCTCACCCCAGGAAACAGGGAGTGATGAAAAACTGTTTTTT. It translates to CASSPQETGSDEKLFF.

The chain links TRBV7-2 to TRBJ1-2; D possibly corresponds to TRBD1 (5 bases). This CDR3 is built from 13 residues. The ends were cut back, 3 bases at V and 2 bases at J, with 7 bases in the middle. Germline V CDR1 and CDR2: SGHTA, FQGNSA. CDR3: CASSLRGNYGYTF. In DNA form, the CDR3 reads TGTGCCAGCAGCTTGCGGGGGAACTATGGCTACACCTTC.

This clone appeared a single time. The gene calls are TRBV5-5 and TRBJ2-7; no definite D call. Germline values: CDR1 SGHKS, CDR2 YYEKEE (reference sequence). V lost 0 bases, J lost 3 bases, and 7 bases lay in between. This CDR3 contains 13 residues. The DNA of the CDR3 is TGTGCCAGCAGCTTGGGACAATTCTACGAGCAGTACTTC. Translation: CASSLGQFYEQYF.

This clone has just a few counts. The CDR3 here is CASGTLGQGHQPQHF. The DNA for the CDR3 is TGTGCCAGCGGAACCCTGGGACAGGGGCATCAGCCCCAGCATTTT. The chain joins TRBV3-1 (or the pseudogene TRBV3-2) to TRBJ1-5; 10 bases fit TRBD1. Germline V gives CDR1 LGHDT, CDR2 YNNKEL (reference sequence). The CDR3 is 15 amino acids. V lost 8 bases and J lost 5; bases outside the gene matches: 9.

The rearrangement joins TRBV2 to TRBJ2-2; TRBD1 aligns across 10 bases. The CDR3 runs to 15 residues. With 7 bases clipped from V and 7 bases from J, the junction kept 9 bases outside the gene matches. Per the germline V gene, CDR1 is SNHLY and CDR2 is FYNNEI. The chain's CDR3 is CASTLSGQGNGELFF. CDR3 DNA sequence: TGTGCCAGCACCCTGTCGGGACAGGGGAACGGGGAGCTGTTTTTT.

The V and J genes are TRBV5-1 and TRBJ2-5; D ambiguous. Germline V CDR1 and CDR2: SGHRS, YFSETQ. Trimming removed 2 bases at V and 5 bases at J, with 13 bases between. The CDR3 sequence is 14 residues long. The CDR3 spells CASSFNTVGETQYF. CDR3 coding DNA: TGCGCCAGCAGCTTCAACACCGTAGGGGAGACCCAGTACTTC.